One sample yielded the 15 T cell receptor beta chains listed below, sequenced in a study of blood T cells in healthy people across ages. Primers used in a second PCR of roughly 6 to 12 cycles were a sample-barcoded 5' primer and a J-beta primer mix. TCRdb redid the calling of the 5' RACE reads with MiXCR, one entry per CDR3 protein. Among fewer than 2 million distinct CDR3 sequences listed, roughly two fifths were seen once. What was sequenced was blood. These receptors all come from a human donor in good health.

The chain recombines TRBV12-5 with TRBJ1-5; D unresolved. V shed 5 bases and J shed 10 bases, with 15 bases lying between them. Per germline, CDR1 LGHNT and CDR2 FRNRAP. This CDR3 is built from 13 residues. CDR3 bases: TGTGCTAGTGGTACTAATTCTCTGCCCCCCCAGCATTTT. Amino acid sequence: CASGTNSLPPQHF.

A word on this clonotype: At one end, the junction sequence differs from germline, possibly due to a read error. The genes are TRBV5-1 and TRBJ2-7; D is uncertain. This CDR3 comprises 15 residues. CDR1 is SGHRS, CDR2 YFSETQ, per germline. The CDR3 sequence: CASSKAEVLSYGQYF. CDR3 in DNA: TGCGCCAGCAGCAAGGCAGAGGTCCTTTCCTACGGGCAGTACTTC.

This chain uses TRBV7-6 with TRBJ1-6, with D possibly being TRBD1 (5 bases). The CDR3 has 15 residues. Germline CDR1 SGHVS, CDR2 FNYEAQ. The V end lost 1 base, the J end lost 7 bases, and 11 bases lay between the germline ends. CDR3 protein: CASSLVTTDNSPLHF. The CDR3, as DNA: TGTGCCAGCAGCTTAGTGACGACAGACAATTCACCCCTCCACTTT.

This clonotype has ten or more counts. The chain is built from TRBV7-9 and TRBJ2-1, with TRBD1 matching 7 bases. Germline CDR1 is SEHNR and CDR2 is FQNEAQ (reference sequence). V lost 4 bases and J lost 0; bases outside the gene matches: 6. The CDR3 is made up of 16 amino acids. Here the CDR3 DNA reads TGTGCCAGCAGCTCCCGGACAGGTAGCTCCTACAATGAGCAGTTCTTC. This sequence encodes CASSSRTGSSYNEQFF.

For this clonotype: An end of the junction differs from the germline gene, which may be a read error. The chain employs TRBV29-1 and TRBJ2-2, with 10 bases matching TRBD1. The CDR3 is made up of 15 amino acids. Germline CDR1 is SQVTM and CDR2 is ANQGSEA. CDR3 protein: CSALLGQGNAGELFF. CDR3 DNA: TGCAGCGCGCTACTGGGACAGGGGAACGCCGGGGAGCTGTTTTTT.

This clonotype was seen a few times. In DNA, the CDR3 is TGTGCCAGCAGCTTCCGCGGGGCGGGAGATACGCAGTATTTT. Its translation is CASSFRGAGDTQYF. The V gene is TRBV7-2, the J gene TRBJ2-3, with TRBD2 as a possible D gene (6 bases). Looked up from germline, CDR1 is SGHTA and CDR2 is FQGNSA. The CDR3 is 14 amino acids. Trimming cost V 3 bases and J 5 bases, with 12 bases left between them.

This clonotype was seen more than once but under ten times. This chain uses TRBV18 with TRBJ1-2, with a possible D match to TRBD1 (6 bases). The CDR3 sequence is 12 residues long. The germline CDR1 and CDR2 sequences are KGHSH and LQKENI. V was clipped by 3 bases and J by 13 bases, with 15 bases between them. As DNA, the CDR3 is TGTGCCAGCTCACCGTCCGTGGAGGGGGTCACCTTC. It specifies CASSPSVEGVTF. Based on the CDR3 plus reference TRBV18 and TRBJ1-2, the full variable domain is NAGVMQNPRHLVRRRGQEARLRCSPMKGHSHVYWYRQLPEEGLKFMVYLQKENIIDESGMPKERFSAEFPKEGPSILRIQQVVRGDSAAYFCASSPSVEGVTFGSGTRLTVV.

This clonotype appeared a few times. V gene TRBV6-1 combines with J gene TRBJ1-6; D uncertain. Between the trimmed V and J ends, which lost 7 bases and 4 bases, there was a span of 11 bases. In germline, CDR1 is MNHNS, CDR2 SASEGT. The CDR3 runs to 14 residues. CDR3 nucleotides: TGTGCCAGCAAATCGACACCATATAATTCACCCCTCCACTTT. It encodes CASKSTPYNSPLHF.

In DNA form, the CDR3 reads TGTGCCAGCAGCTTTAATAGGGGGCCTTTAAGCAATGAGCAGTTCTTC. This codes for CASSFNRGPLSNEQFF. The genes are TRBV11-2 and TRBJ2-1; 7 bases agree with TRBD1. This CDR3 comprises 16 residues. The junction had 11 bases not matched to a gene; V was cut back by 3 bases and J by 6 bases. Per the germline V gene, CDR1 is SGHAT and CDR2 is FQNNGV.

The chain uses TRBV9 and TRBJ1-2; 7 bases match TRBD1. The germline V gene has CDR1 SGDLS and CDR2 YYNGEE. The CDR3 has 15 residues. Trimming took 2 bases from V and 5 from J; bases not matched to a gene: 9. CDR3 sequence reads: CASSVRNRGGYGYTF. The CDR3 nucleotides are TGTGCCAGCAGCGTCAGGAACAGGGGCGGGTATGGCTACACCTTC.

Only a few counts were recorded for this clonotype. The CDR3 sequence: CATSRDSGAYYGYTF. DNA for the CDR3: TGTGCCACCAGCAGAGATAGCGGGGCGTACTATGGCTACACCTTC. The V gene is TRBV15, the J gene TRBJ1-2; weak D call: TRBD1 (5 bases). The CDR3 runs 15 residues. Trimming shortened V by 0 bases and J by 3 bases, and 11 bases separated the two germline ends. CDR1 and CDR2 (germline): LNHNV, YYDKDF (reference sequence).

Concerning this clonotype: A read error may account for a junction end that differs from germline. This chain joins TRBV3-1 and TRBJ2-3; the D gene is possibly TRBD2 (5 bases). Germline V gene data show CDR1 as LGHDT and CDR2 as YNNKEL (reference sequence). The CDR3 spans 16 residues. The CDR3 loop reads CTSSPAGVRVTDTQYF. DNA of the CDR3: TGTACCAGCAGCCCCGCCGGGGTTCGGGTCACAGATACGCAGTATTTT.

V is TRBV7-3 and J is TRBJ2-1; 9 bases are shared with TRBD2. The ends lost 5 bases at V and 8 bases at J; junction bases unmatched: 10. The germline gives CDR1 SGHTA, CDR2 FQGTGA. The length of the CDR3 is 15 residues. DNA of the CDR3: TGTGCCAGCAGCCCCCAGGATAGCGGGGGATATGAGCAGTTCTTC. Protein product: CASSPQDSGGYEQFF.

V usage is TRBV29-1 and J usage is TRBJ2-1; 8 bases are a match to TRBD2. V was pared by 7 bases and J by 9 bases, with 14 bases of the junction left unmatched. The CDR3 is made up of 14 amino acids. CDR1 is SQVTM and CDR2 is ANQGSEA in the germline V gene. The CDR3 DNA reads as TGCAGCGCCGGGGGGGCTTTAATAGCGCGTGAGCAGTTCTTC. Translation: CSAGGALIAREQFF.

This sequence joins TRBV3-1 and TRBJ2-7; D might be TRBD1 or TRBD2, each matching 6 bases. Germline V gene data show CDR1 as LGHDT and CDR2 as YNNKEL (reference sequence). The length of the CDR3 is 14 residues. Trimming took 0 bases from V and 7 from J, leaving 13 bases between them. Here the CDR3 DNA reads TGTGCCAGCAGCCAAGAAGGGCTAGGGGGGGAGCAGTACTTC. This sequence encodes CASSQEGLGGEQYF.